One sample yielded the 27 T cell receptor beta chains listed below, sequenced in a study of PD-L1 blockade in urothelial cancer. The repertoire was sequenced with immunoSEQ multiplex PCR; TCRdb's copy has only in-frame clones and lacks some. The sample contains approximately 65,000 clones, 70% to 90% of which appear only once. This material consisted of PBMCs, taken around atezolizumab (anti-PD-L1) treatment. The receptors were gathered from a man between 60 and 70 years old with urothelial cancer.

The chain combines TRBV7-6 with TRBJ2-7, with D perhaps matching TRBD2 (5 bases). Germline loops: CDR1 SGHVS, CDR2 FNYEAQ. The CDR3 covers 15 residues. V lost 0 bases and J 0 bases, leaving 9 bases between the germline ends. The CDR3 nucleotides read TGTGCCAGCAGCTTAGCCGGGGTTCCCTCCTACGAGCAGTACTTC. Its protein product is CASSLAGVPSYEQYF.

The gene calls are TRBV29-1 and TRBJ1-2; weak D call: TRBD1 (5 bases). The V end was cut by 7 bases, the J end by 8 bases, with 17 bases between. This CDR3 has 12 residues. CDR1 is SQVTM, CDR2 ANQGSEA, per germline. The CDR3 loop is CSAVVPGGGYTF. The CDR3 nucleotides are TGCAGCGCGGTGGTCCCGGGGGGAGGCTACACCTTC.

The CDR3 DNA follows: TGCGCCAGCAGCAAGACAGGGGTGACCGGGGAGCTGTTTTTT. It translates to CASSKTGVTGELFF. This chain joins TRBV5-1 and TRBJ2-2; 8 bases map to TRBD1. The CDR3 loop spans 14 amino acids. Germline assignment: CDR1 SGHRS and CDR2 YFSETQ. Losses at the gene ends were 4 bases for V and 5 bases for J; bases not matched to a gene: 4.

Notes on this clone: The identical CDR3 is also encoded by other nucleotide sequences in the sample. This chain joins TRBV6-5 and TRBJ1-1; no clear D. Germline V CDR1 and CDR2: MNHEY, SVGAGI. The CDR3 runs to 13 residues. With 0 bases removed from V and 3 bases from J, the gap between germline ends came to 5 bases. The CDR3 DNA reads as TGTGCCAGCAGTTACTCTCGAGACACTGAAGCTTTCTTT. This gives the protein CASSYSRDTEAFF.

This rearrangement joins TRBV4-1 to TRBJ1-5, with a possible D match to TRBD1 (6 bases). CDR3 size: 17 residues. V dropped 0 bases and J dropped 4 bases, with 16 bases sitting between them. Germline loops: CDR1 MGHRA, CDR2 YSYEKL. The CDR3 here is CASSQESGRGWNQPQHF. In DNA form, the CDR3 reads TGCGCCAGCAGCCAAGAGTCTGGCAGGGGATGGAATCAGCCCCAGCATTTT.

The V call is TRBV30, the J call TRBJ2-3; 8 nucleotides line up with TRBD2. Losses at the gene ends were 4 bases for V and 0 bases for J; bases not matched to a gene: 0. The germline gives CDR1 GTSNPN, CDR2 SVGIG (reference sequence). CDR3 length: 13 residues. In DNA form, the CDR3 reads TGTGCCTGGACTAGCGGGAGCACAGATACGCAGTATTTT. This encodes CAWTSGSTDTQYF.

The chain recombines TRBV7-3 with TRBJ2-1; D not certain. Looked up from germline, CDR1 is SGHTA and CDR2 is FQGTGA. V lost 5 bases and J 0 bases, leaving 14 bases between the germline ends. This CDR3 region has 16 residues. CDR3 in amino acids: CASSRSWASSYNEQFF. The DNA of the CDR3 is TGTGCCAGCAGCCGTAGTTGGGCGAGCTCCTACAATGAGCAGTTCTTC.

The CDR3 is CASSATGTAIYGYTF. CDR3 DNA: TGTGCCAGCAGCGCGACCGGGACAGCAATCTATGGCTACACCTTC. The V call is TRBV7-9, the J call TRBJ1-2; 7 bases align to TRBD1. Trimming cost V 5 bases and J 4 bases; bases outside gene matches: 10. Germline V gene data show CDR1 as SEHNR and CDR2 as FQNEAQ (reference sequence). This CDR3 comprises 15 residues.

The chain employs TRBV27 and TRBJ2-5; possibly TRBD2 for D (6 bases). This CDR3 has 17 residues. CDR1 is MNHEY and CDR2 is SMNVEV in the germline V gene (reference sequence). V was shortened by 1 base and J by 4 bases, with 19 bases between the two germline ends. The CDR3 region is CASSLYPPRETGETQYF. The CDR3 DNA reads TGTGCCAGCAGTTTATACCCCCCGCGGGAAACAGGAGAGACCCAGTACTTC.

The chain recombines TRBV2 with TRBJ2-3, with D possibly TRBD2 on 6 matching bases. The CDR3 spans 15 residues. V lost 6 bases, J lost 0 bases, and 13 bases lay in between. CDR1 is SNHLY, CDR2 FYNNEI, per germline. This CDR3 is CASSSTSFSTDTQYF. DNA of the CDR3: TGTGCCAGCAGCTCGACTAGTTTTAGCACAGATACGCAGTATTTT.

The rearrangement links TRBV5-1 to TRBJ2-7; the D gene is possibly TRBD1 (5 bases). This CDR3 has 15 amino acids. V shed 1 base and J shed 0 bases, with 11 bases lying between them. CDR1 is SGHRS, CDR2 YFSETQ, per germline. DNA of the CDR3: TGCGCCAGCAGCTTGACAGGAGCCAACTCCTACGAGCAGTACTTC. Amino acids: CASSLTGANSYEQYF.

The genes are TRBV7-2 and TRBJ2-3; D gene uncertain. The germline V gene encodes CDR1 SGHTA and CDR2 FQGNSA. Between the trimmed V and J ends, which lost 4 bases and 2 bases, there was a span of 4 bases. The CDR3 loop spans 12 amino acids. The DNA of the CDR3 is TGTGCCAGCAGCTCCTACACAGATACGCAGTATTTT. It yields the protein CASSSYTDTQYF.

About this clone: Within the sample, other DNA sequences also encode this same CDR3. The V gene is TRBV5-4, the J gene TRBJ1-5; D is unresolved. The CDR3 is 12 residues long. Trimming took off 4 bases at V and 3 bases at J, with 5 bases between the two ends. Germline V gives CDR1 SGHNT, CDR2 YYREEE (reference sequence). CDR3 in amino acids: CASSLPNQPQHF. In DNA form, the CDR3 reads TGTGCCAGCAGCCTTCCCAATCAGCCCCAGCATTTT.

Only a few counts were recorded for this clone. The V gene is TRBV6-5, the J gene TRBJ1-3, with D maybe TRBD1 (6 bases). Looked up from germline, CDR1 is MNHEY and CDR2 is SVGAGI. The CDR3 totals 16 residues. V was clipped by 4 bases and J by 0 bases, with 13 bases between them. The CDR3 coding sequence is TGTGCCAGCAGTTCCGGGACATGGAGCTCTGGAAACACCATATATTTT. It yields the protein CASSSGTWSSGNTIYF.

This clone appeared once. This chain uses TRBV7-2 with TRBJ1-4; tentative D call: TRBD1 (6 bases). Trimming stripped 2 bases from V and 7 bases from J, with 14 bases between. The CDR3 sequence is 15 residues long. Germline CDR1 is SGHTA and CDR2 is FQGNSA. The CDR3 DNA is TGTGCCAGCAGCTTAACAGGGTCGAGGAGTGAAAAACTGTTTTTT. Amino acids: CASSLTGSRSEKLFF.

The gene calls are TRBV30 and TRBJ2-7, with D maybe TRBD1 (7 bases). Trimming stripped 0 bases from V and 3 bases from J, with 15 bases between. This CDR3 region has 15 residues. The V gene's germline CDR1 is GTSNPN and CDR2 SVGIG (reference sequence). The CDR3 loop is CAWSVRGAGGYEQYF. The DNA of the CDR3 is TGTGCCTGGAGTGTAAGGGGGGCAGGGGGCTACGAGCAGTACTTC.

V is TRBV7-2 and J is TRBJ2-1; 14 bases are shared with TRBD2. The germline V gene has CDR1 SGHTA and CDR2 FQGNSA. The CDR3 runs 17 residues. DNA for the CDR3: TGTGCAAGTGGGACTAGCGGGAGCTCTTTACCTTACAATGAGCAGTTCTTC. Its translation: CASGTSGSSLPYNEQFF. Combining the CDR3 with reference TRBV7-2 and TRBJ2-1 gives the whole variable domain GAGVSQSPSNKVTEKGKDVELRCDPISGHTALYWYRQSLGQGLEFLIYFQGNSAPDKSGLPSDRFSAERTGGSVSTLTIQRTQQEDSAVYLCASGTSGSSLPYNEQFFGPGTRLTVL.

This chain connects TRBV27 to TRBJ2-7, with 12 bases aligning to TRBD2. Per germline, CDR1 MNHEY and CDR2 SMNVEV (reference sequence). The trim removed 8 bases at V and 5 bases at J, leaving 13 bases unmatched. This CDR3 has 16 amino acids. The CDR3 sequence is CASPHVRTSGTDEQYF. CDR3 coding DNA: TGTGCCAGCCCCCACGTTAGGACTAGCGGGACCGACGAGCAGTACTTC.

This clone was observed once. V gene TRBV7-9 combines with J gene TRBJ2-1; 12 bases match TRBD1. The V segment lost 5 bases and the J segment 6 bases; nucleotides outside the gene matches: 5. This CDR3 spans 15 amino acids. Germline values: CDR1 SEHNR, CDR2 FQNEAQ (reference sequence). CDR3 nucleotide sequence: TGTGCCAGCAGCGGTCGGGACAGGGGGCCCAATGAGCAGTTCTTC. Amino acid sequence: CASSGRDRGPNEQFF.

The chain links TRBV6-5 to TRBJ2-3, with 8 bases fitting TRBD2. The CDR3 extends over 16 amino acids. Germline CDR1 reads MNHEY; CDR2 reads SVGAGI. V lost 0 bases and J lost 2; bases outside the gene matches: 4. The CDR3 DNA reads TGTGCCAGCAGTTACTCCTTTAGCGGGGCCACAGATACGCAGTATTTT. Residues: CASSYSFSGATDTQYF.

The CDR3 sequence: CASTLPNRGTEAFF. The CDR3 DNA follows: TGTGCCAGCACCTTACCGAACAGGGGAACTGAAGCTTTCTTT. The V gene is TRBV5-4, the J gene TRBJ1-1; TRBD1 agrees at 7 bases. The CDR3 has 14 residues. Germline V CDR1 and CDR2: SGHNT, YYREEE (reference sequence). With 6 bases clipped from V and 5 bases from J, the junction kept 10 bases outside the gene matches.

This chain joins TRBV6-6 and TRBJ2-5; 10 bases are a match to TRBD1. With 6 bases clipped from V and 5 bases from J, the junction kept 6 bases outside the gene matches. The CDR3 runs to 14 residues. Germline V gene lookup returns CDR1 MNHNY and CDR2 SVGAGI (reference sequence). The CDR3 bases are TGTGCCAGCAGCATGGGACAGGGGATCGAGACCCAGTACTTC. It is translated as CASSMGQGIETQYF.

This chain connects TRBV4-1 to TRBJ1-2; no clear D gene. Trimming took 2 bases from V and 2 from J, leaving 12 bases between them. The CDR3 runs to 15 residues. Germline lookup yields CDR1 MGHRA and CDR2 YSYEKL. CDR3 DNA sequence: TGCGCCAGCAGCCAACCGGGAAACGGGAACTATGGCTACACCTTC. This translates into CASSQPGNGNYGYTF.

The rearrangement links TRBV15 to TRBJ1-5, with a tentative D call TRBD1 (6 bases). Germline values: CDR1 LNHNV, CDR2 YYDKDF (reference sequence). With 1 base removed from V and 3 bases from J, the gap between germline ends came to 13 bases. This CDR3 contains 16 residues. In DNA form, the CDR3 reads TGTGCCACCAGCAGAGTGGGAGGGGGATACAATCAGCCCCAGCATTTT. Protein: CATSRVGGGYNQPQHF.

V gene TRBV2 combines with J gene TRBJ2-5; D perhaps matches TRBD2 (6 bases). Looked up from germline, CDR1 is SNHLY and CDR2 is FYNNEI. This CDR3 has 16 residues. Trimming removed 4 bases from V and 1 base from J, with 16 bases in between. CDR3 amino acids: CASSGGLLDLQETQYF. In DNA form, the CDR3 reads TGTGCCAGCAGTGGAGGACTACTAGATCTCCAAGAGACCCAGTACTTC.

The genes are TRBV5-6 and TRBJ2-7, with no clear D. This CDR3 is 11 amino acids long. Germline CDR1 reads SGHDT; CDR2 reads YYEEEE. Trimming took 3 bases from V and 6 from J, leaving 7 bases between them. CDR3 bases: TGTGCCAGCAGCTCCGTACTCGAGCAGTACTTC. Translation: CASSSVLEQYF.

This chain connects TRBV15 to TRBJ2-5; possible D gene TRBD1, 6 bases. Germline-derived CDR1 and CDR2 are LNHNV and YYDKDF (reference sequence). The CDR3 length is 17 residues. V was pared by 1 base and J by 0 bases, with 15 bases between. The CDR3 region has the DNA TGTGCCACCAGCAGAGGGGGTAGGGGGACCTACCAAGAGACCCAGTACTTC. It yields the protein CATSRGGRGTYQETQYF.